This passage covers 8 T cell receptor beta chains from one sample sequenced in a study of shared clonotypes between healthy human individuals. This table comes from immunoSEQ multiplex PCR, and its TCRdb copy is limited to in-frame clones, with some not included. The repertoire holds millions of clones, with approximately 95% as singletons. The sample was naive CD4+ T cells sorted from blood. Described subset: CD45RA+ positively selected. Every receptor here comes from a man aged 18 to 29 in good health.

V is TRBV21-1 and J is TRBJ2-2; the table calls TRBD1, which could not be checked here. TRBV21-1 is a pseudogene. The CDR3 consists of 16 residues. CDR3 nucleotide sequence: TGTGCCAGCAGCAAAGGAGGACAGGGGGCTAACGGGGAGCTGTTTTTT. It codes for CASSKGGQGANGELFF.

This chain connects TRBV10-1 to TRBJ2-7, with D maybe TRBD2 (6 bases). Trimming pared 8 bases from V and 6 bases from J, leaving 20 bases between. There are 14 residues in the CDR3. Germline values: CDR1 WNHNN, CDR2 SYGVQD (reference sequence). The CDR3 DNA is TGCGCCAGCCCCGAACCCCTTGTTAGCGGCGAGCAGTACTTC. This codes for CASPEPLVSGEQYF.

This chain joins TRBV11-2 and TRBJ2-6; no reliable D call. The germline CDR1 and CDR2 sequences are SGHAT and FQNNGV. The length of the CDR3 is 17 residues. The V gene lost 0 bases and the J gene lost 4 bases, with 13 bases spanning the gap. In nucleotides, the CDR3 is TGTGCCAGCAGCTTAGATCTCCCAGGCCGGGGGGCCAACGTCCTGACTTTC. Translating gives CASSLDLPGRGANVLTF.

The V call is TRBV11-3, the J call TRBJ2-3; tentatively, D is TRBD2 (5 bases). V dropped 5 bases and J dropped 4 bases, with 19 bases sitting between them. Germline values: CDR1 SGHNT, CDR2 YENEEA. The CDR3 extends over 16 amino acids. The CDR3 here is CASSPSGPVEADTQYF. In nucleotides, the CDR3 is TGTGCCAGCAGCCCCAGCGGCCCCGTTGAGGCAGATACGCAGTATTTT.

About this clone itself: This CDR3 is also generated by other DNA sequences in the sample. This chain connects TRBV7-9 to TRBJ1-1; D unclear. Between the trimmed V and J ends, which lost 4 bases and 0 bases, there was a span of 6 bases. The germline gives CDR1 SEHNR, CDR2 FQNEAQ (reference sequence). The CDR3 contains 13 residues. This CDR3 reads CASSSSMNTEAFF. The CDR3 coding sequence is TGTGCCAGCAGCTCGTCCATGAACACTGAAGCTTTCTTT.

The rearrangement joins TRBV7-2 to TRBJ2-5; D is possibly TRBD2 (6 bases). CDR1 is SGHTA, CDR2 FQGNSA, per germline. The ends were cut back, 3 bases at V and 4 bases at J, with 12 bases in the middle. The CDR3 runs 14 residues. CDR3 coding DNA: TGTGCCAGCAGCTTCGGGAGAATCGGAGAGACCCAGTACTTC. Translation: CASSFGRIGETQYF.

The chain joins TRBV28 to TRBJ2-7; D might be TRBD2 (6 bases). With 6 bases removed from V and 0 bases from J, the gap between germline ends came to 18 bases. This CDR3 has 16 residues. Germline CDR1 reads MDHEN; CDR2 reads SYDVKM. CDR3 DNA sequence: TGTGCCAGCAGCGGGTATGCGGGATTGCGCTCCTACGAGCAGTACTTC. This encodes CASSGYAGLRSYEQYF.

V gene TRBV10-3 combines with J gene TRBJ2-7; D is possibly TRBD1 (6 bases). Germline values: CDR1 ENHRY, CDR2 SYGVKD. This CDR3 is 16 amino acids long. Trimming took 0 bases from V and 4 from J, leaving 16 bases between them. CDR3 amino acids: CAISESPPTGNYEQYF. The CDR3 coding sequence is TGTGCCATCAGTGAGTCTCCACCCACAGGGAATTACGAGCAGTACTTC.